This T cell receptor beta chain was recorded in a study of early stage breast cancer tumors. Background on the study: Among roughly twelve ER+/PR+/HER2- tumors, eight were ductal, four lobular.

Only in-frame clones appear in the TCRdb table, and some are missing; sequencing was by immunoSEQ multiplex PCR. The sample gives roughly 53,000 clones, just over 90% of which show up once; around 5% is in the top ten. The V gene's germline CDR1 is SNHLY and CDR2 FYNNEI. This CDR3 has 12 residues. J lost 5 bases, V lost 9 bases, and 5 bases had no gene match. The rearrangement joins TRBV2 to TRBJ1-1, with 8 bases that match TRBD1. This sequence originates from a person between 65 and 79 years old with breast cancer. The sequencing sample was made of blood. In DNA form, the CDR3 reads TGTGCCAGGGACAGGGTGGGAACTGAAGCTTTCTTT. Its translation is CARDRVGTEAFF.